This T cell receptor beta chain stems from a study of cytomegalovirus exposure and HLA in healthy donors. General study results and limits: Specificity for CMV antigens was confirmed in vitro for a few of the CMV-associated chains. It was approximately 150 TCR beta chains that were listed as cytomegalovirus-associated.

Clones were read by immunoSEQ multiplex PCR, and TCRdb kept only the in-frame ones, dropping some. The table records fewer than 150,000 clones, 85% to 90% of them present only once. Details on this clone: As yet, its antigen is unknown.

This TCR was sampled from a woman younger than 35 in good health and CMV-seropositive. Sequenced input: PBMCs.

CDR3 region: CASSQGGLGHYGYTF. In DNA, the CDR3 is TGCGCCAGCAGCCAGGGCGGACTGGGCCACTATGGCTACACCTTC. V usage is TRBV4-1 and J usage is TRBJ1-2, with D unresolved. The V end was cut by 3 bases, the J end by 3 bases, with 14 bases between. Germline loops: CDR1 MGHRA, CDR2 YSYEKL. This CDR3 is built from 15 residues.